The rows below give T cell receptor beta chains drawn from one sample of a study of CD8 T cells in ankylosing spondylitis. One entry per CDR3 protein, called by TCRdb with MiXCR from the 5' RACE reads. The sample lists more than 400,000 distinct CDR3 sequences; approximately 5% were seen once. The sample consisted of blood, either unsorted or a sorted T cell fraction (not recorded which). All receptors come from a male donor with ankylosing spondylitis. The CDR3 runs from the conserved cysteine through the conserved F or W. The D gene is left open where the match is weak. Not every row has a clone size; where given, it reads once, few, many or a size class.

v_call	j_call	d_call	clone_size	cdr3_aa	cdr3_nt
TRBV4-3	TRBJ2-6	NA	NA	CASSQDMRANVLTF	TGCGCCAGCAGCCAAGATATGAGGGCCAACGTCCTGACTTTC
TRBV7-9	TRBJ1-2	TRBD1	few	CASSSGTGDSYGYTF	TGTGCCAGCAGCTCCGGGACAGGGGATTCCTATGGCTACACCTTC
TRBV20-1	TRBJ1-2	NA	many	CSASPGVTYGYTF	TGCAGTGCTAGTCCCGGGGTTACCTATGGCTACACCTTC
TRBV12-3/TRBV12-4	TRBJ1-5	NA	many	CASSLGRVMSDNQPQHF	TGTGCCAGCAGTTTAGGTAGGGTTATGTCGGACAATCAGCCCCAGCATTTT
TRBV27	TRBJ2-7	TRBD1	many	CASSLFPGQGSYEQYF	TGTGCCAGCAGTTTATTTCCGGGACAGGGCTCCTACGAGCAGTACTTC
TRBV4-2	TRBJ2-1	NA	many	CASSQTRDPYNEQFF	TGTGCCAGCAGCCAAACTCGAGACCCCTACAATGAGCAGTTCTTC
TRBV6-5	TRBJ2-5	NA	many	CASSFDRSGTQYF	TGTGCCAGCAGTTTCGACCGCAGCGGGACCCAGTACTTC
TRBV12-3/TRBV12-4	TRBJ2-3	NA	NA	CASSLAGARGADTQYF	TGTGCCAGCAGTTTAGCAGGAGCCAGGGGGGCAGATACGCAGTATTTT
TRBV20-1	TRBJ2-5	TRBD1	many	CSATDRGRETQYF	TGCAGTGCCACGGACAGGGGGCGTGAGACCCAGTACTTC
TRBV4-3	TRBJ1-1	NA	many	CASSQDLAGDTEAFF	TGCGCCAGCAGCCAAGATCTTGCGGGAGACACTGAAGCTTTCTTT
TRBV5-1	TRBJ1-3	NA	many	CASTGVDSGNTIYF	TGCGCCAGCACCGGTGTGGACTCTGGAAACACCATATATTTT
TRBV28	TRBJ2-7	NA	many	CASTPSGRTYEQYF	TGTGCCAGCACCCCCAGCGGGCGTACCTACGAGCAGTACTTC
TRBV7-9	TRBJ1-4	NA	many	CASSLVTEKLFF	TGTGCCAGCAGCTTAGTGACCGAAAAACTGTTTTTT